This is a list of T cell receptor beta chains from one sample in a study of lymphopenia after photon versus proton radiotherapy. The data were produced by immunoSEQ multiplex PCR, yet TCRdb's version contains in-frame clones alone and is incomplete. This table has about 30,000 clones, around 87% appearing once. The starting material was peripheral blood, obtained from a patient treated with proton-based radiotherapy. The receptors come from a woman in her fifties or sixties with cholangiocarcinoma. Some clones in this sample may be carry-over from other donors' samples. Both conserved end residues are part of each CDR3. D genes are given only for firm matches. Clone size is shown for a subset of rows, as once, few, many or a class of expanded clone.

clone_size d_call j_call cdr3_length v_call cdr3_nt cdr3_aa
medium-sized TRBD1 TRBJ2-7 13 TRBV19 TGTGCCAGTACCGCGACAGGGTGGAACGAGCAGTACTTC CASTATGWNEQYF
few . TRBJ2-3 14 TRBV27 TGTGCCAGCAGTTCCCCGACCCTCACAGATACGCAGTATTTT CASSSPTLTDTQYF
. . TRBJ2-5 15 TRBV19 TGTGCCAGTAGTGGAGGCGGGACAGTTCAAGAGACCCAGTACTTC CASSGGGTVQETQYF
. TRBD1 TRBJ2-7 16 TRBV13 TGTGCCAGCAGCCTAAATTCCGGGACAGGTTGGACCGAGCAGTACTTC CASSLNSGTGWTEQYF
. TRBD2 TRBJ2-2 17 TRBV5-1 TGCGCCAGCAGCTTTCTATTAGCGGGGACAAACACCGGGGAGCTGTTTTTT CASSFLLAGTNTGELFF
. TRBD2 TRBJ2-3 18 TRBV19 TGTGCCAGTAGCGATGGAGCGGGAGTGTCTCTTAACGGAGATACGCAGTATTTT CASSDGAGVSLNGDTQYF
. . TRBJ1-1 13 TRBV7-3 TGTGCCAGCAGCATCTACAAGAACACTGAAGCTTTCTTT CASSIYKNTEAFF
. . TRBJ2-3 15 TRBV7-7 TGTGCCAGCAGCCCGATCGGGGTGAGCACAGATACGCAGTATTTT CASSPIGVSTDTQYF
. . TRBJ2-7 14 TRBV5-6 TGTGCCAGCAGCTTGGAAGGGTCGGGCCACGAGCAGTACTTC CASSLEGSGHEQYF
. . TRBJ2-7 14 TRBV6-6 TGTGCCAGCAGTTACTCGGGTCAGAACTACGAGCAGTACTTC CASSYSGQNYEQYF
. TRBD1 TRBJ1-1 15 TRBV10-1 TGCGCCAGCAGTGAATCCACAGGGGGGAACACTGAAGCTTTCTTT CASSESTGGNTEAFF
. TRBD2 TRBJ2-3 15 TRBV10-1 TGCGCCAGCAGTGGAACTAGCGCCCTCACAGATACGCAGTATTTT CASSGTSALTDTQYF
. . TRBJ2-3 14 TRBV4-1 TGCGCCAGCAGCCAAGATCCCCAGGGCCGTACGCAGTATTTT CASSQDPQGRTQYF
. . TRBJ1-5 15 TRBV2 TGTGCCAGCGGGGAAGCGGCGGGGAGCAATCAGCCCCAGCATTTT CASGEAAGSNQPQHF
. . TRBJ1-2 12 TRBV19 TGTGCCAGTACCCGGGGGGCCTATGGCTACACCTTC CASTRGAYGYTF
. . TRBJ1-2 11 TRBV6-6 TGTGCCAGCAGTTACATGGGGGGCTACACCTTC CASSYMGGYTF
once . TRBJ2-3 13 TRBV6-4 TGTGCCAGCAGTTTGATCCAGGGGGATACGCAGTATTTT CASSLIQGDTQYF
once . TRBJ2-1 14 TRBV19 TGTGCCAGTAGTATGGTGGGAGGGGGGTATGAGCAGTTCTTC CASSMVGGGYEQFF
. . TRBJ1-1 11 TRBV20-1 TGCAGTGCTCAACAGCACGCTGAAGCTTTCTTT CSAQQHAEAFF
. TRBD1 TRBJ2-7 14 TRBV6-5 TGTGCCAGCAGTAGGGACAGGGGGACCTACGAGCAGTACTTC CASSRDRGTYEQYF
. . TRBJ1-5 16 TRBV5-1 TGCGCCAGCAGCTTGGGGCACACCGGAAGCAATCAGCCCCAGCATTTT CASSLGHTGSNQPQHF
. . TRBJ1-1 13 TRBV6-1 TGTGCCAGCACCTACGAGAGGGTCACTGAAGCTTTCTTT CASTYERVTEAFF
. . TRBJ1-2 15 TRBV29-1 TGCAGCGTTCGACCCGAACGTGGCAGGGGAAGTGGCTACACCTTC CSVRPERGRGSGYTF
. TRBD1 TRBJ1-2 13 TRBV5-5 TGTGCCAGCAGAAAAGGGACAGTCTATGGCTACACCTTC CASRKGTVYGYTF
once TRBD1 TRBJ2-2 15 TRBV27 TGTGCCAGCAGTTTACAGGGGGCGGTCACCGGGGAGCTGTTTTTT CASSLQGAVTGELFF
. . TRBJ2-1 16 TRBV5-1 TGCGCCAGCAGCCCCTTGGCTCCGAGCTCCTACAATGAGCAGTTCTTC CASSPLAPSSYNEQFF
. TRBD1 TRBJ1-1 14 TRBV7-8 TGTGCCAGCAGCCCACAGGGGGCGAACACTGAAGCTTTCTTT CASSPQGANTEAFF
. TRBD1 TRBJ2-7 13 TRBV2 TGTGCCAGCAGGGAAACAGGGGGCCCCGAGCAGTACTTC CASRETGGPEQYF
few . TRBJ2-7 14 TRBV6-5 TGTGCCAGCAGTTATCGTGGGATGTGGCGCGAGCAGTACTTC CASSYRGMWREQYF
few TRBD2 TRBJ2-7 16 TRBV7-2 TGTGCCAGCAGCTTACTAGCGGGAGGCCAGGGGTACGAGCAGTACTTC CASSLLAGGQGYEQYF
. . TRBJ1-1 14 TRBV2 TGTGCCAGCGTCCCCTTTGGGTTGAACACTGAAGCTTTCTTT CASVPFGLNTEAFF
. . TRBJ1-2 15 TRBV6-1 TGTGCCAGCGTTGCTTCCAGGGGATTTTTCTATGGCTACACCTTC CASVASRGFFYGYTF